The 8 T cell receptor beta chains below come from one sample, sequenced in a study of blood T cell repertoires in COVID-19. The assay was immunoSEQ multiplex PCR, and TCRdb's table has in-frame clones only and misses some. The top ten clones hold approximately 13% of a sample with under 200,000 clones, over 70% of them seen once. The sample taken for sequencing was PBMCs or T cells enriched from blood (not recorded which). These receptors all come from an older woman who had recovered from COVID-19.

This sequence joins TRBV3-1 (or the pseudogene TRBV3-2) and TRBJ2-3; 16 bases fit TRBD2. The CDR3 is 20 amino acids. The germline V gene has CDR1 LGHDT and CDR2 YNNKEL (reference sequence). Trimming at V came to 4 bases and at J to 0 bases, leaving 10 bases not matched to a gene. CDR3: CASSPGGEGLAGGSTDTQYF. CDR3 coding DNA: TGTGCCAGCAGCCCAGGAGGTGAGGGACTAGCGGGGGGGAGCACAGATACGCAGTATTTT.

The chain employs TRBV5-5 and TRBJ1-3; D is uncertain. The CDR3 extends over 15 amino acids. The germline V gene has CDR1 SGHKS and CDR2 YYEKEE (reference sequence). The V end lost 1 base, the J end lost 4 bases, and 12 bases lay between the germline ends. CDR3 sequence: CASSLYGGGGNTIYF. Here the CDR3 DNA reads TGTGCCAGCAGCTTGTACGGAGGAGGAGGAAACACCATATATTTT. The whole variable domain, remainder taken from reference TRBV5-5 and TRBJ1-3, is DAGVTQSPTHLIKTRGQQVTLRCSPISGHKSVSWYQQVLGQGPQFIFQYYEKEERGRGNFPDRFSARQFPNYSSELNVNALLLGDSALYLCASSLYGGGGNTIYFGEGSWLTVV.

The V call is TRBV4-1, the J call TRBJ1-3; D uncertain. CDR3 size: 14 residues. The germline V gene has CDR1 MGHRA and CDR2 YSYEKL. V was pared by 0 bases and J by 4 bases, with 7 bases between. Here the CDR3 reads CASSQDVRGNTIYF. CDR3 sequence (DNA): TGCGCCAGCAGCCAAGATGTGAGGGGAAACACCATATATTTT.

The CDR3 region is CSVEAVREDGYTF. As DNA, the CDR3 is TGCAGCGTTGAAGCGGTCAGGGAAGATGGCTACACCTTC. The chain joins TRBV29-1 to TRBJ1-2; tentatively, D is TRBD1 (5 bases). The V end was cut by 1 base, the J end by 6 bases, with 12 bases between. Germline V gives CDR1 SQVTM, CDR2 ANQGSEA. The CDR3 covers 13 residues.

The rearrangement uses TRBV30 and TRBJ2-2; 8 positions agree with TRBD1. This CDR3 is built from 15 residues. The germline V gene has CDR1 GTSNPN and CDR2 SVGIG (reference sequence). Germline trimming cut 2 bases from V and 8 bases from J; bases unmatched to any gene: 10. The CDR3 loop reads CAWSLAGGSVGELFF. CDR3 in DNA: TGTGCCTGGAGTTTGGCAGGGGGCTCCGTTGGGGAGCTGTTTTTT.

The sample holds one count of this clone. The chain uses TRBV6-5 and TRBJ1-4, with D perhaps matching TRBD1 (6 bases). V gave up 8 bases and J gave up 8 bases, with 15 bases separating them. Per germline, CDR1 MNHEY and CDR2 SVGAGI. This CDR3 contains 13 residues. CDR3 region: CASGGAQGEKLFF. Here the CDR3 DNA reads TGTGCCAGCGGGGGCGCCCAAGGGGAAAAACTGTTTTTT.

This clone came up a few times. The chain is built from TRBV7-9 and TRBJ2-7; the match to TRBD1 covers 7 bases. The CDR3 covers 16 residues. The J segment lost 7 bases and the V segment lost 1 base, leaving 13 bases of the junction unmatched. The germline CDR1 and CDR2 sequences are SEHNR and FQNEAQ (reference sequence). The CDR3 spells CASSLGPGQLMGEQYF. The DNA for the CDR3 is TGTGCCAGCAGCTTAGGGCCGGGACAGCTGATGGGTGAGCAGTACTTC. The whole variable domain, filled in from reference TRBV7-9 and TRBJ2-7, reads DTGVSQNPRHKITKRGQNVTFRCDPISEHNRLYWYRQTLGQGPEFLTYFQNEAQLEKSRLLSDRFSAERPKGSFSTLEIQRTEQGDSAMYLCASSLGPGQLMGEQYFGPGTRLTVT.

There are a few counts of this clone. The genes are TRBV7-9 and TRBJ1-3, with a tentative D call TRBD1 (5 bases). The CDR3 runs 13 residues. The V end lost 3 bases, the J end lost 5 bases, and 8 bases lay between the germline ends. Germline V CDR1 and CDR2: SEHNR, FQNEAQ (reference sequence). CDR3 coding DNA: TGTGCCAGCAGCTTGGGGACTAGAAACACCATATATTTT. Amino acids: CASSLGTRNTIYF.